What follows are 30 T cell receptor beta chains derived from one specimen sequenced in a study of blood T cell repertoires in COVID-19. Sequenced by immunoSEQ multiplex PCR; TCRdb stores in-frame clones only, minus some. The data hold approximately 500,000 clones, with 80% to 90% observed a single time. The sequenced material came from peripheral blood. The receptors shown here come from a human donor in a cohort sampled during active COVID-19.

The chain links TRBV7-9 to TRBJ1-2; TRBD1 might be the D (5 bases). Germline V gene lookup returns CDR1 SEHNR and CDR2 FQNEAQ (reference sequence). The CDR3 covers 14 residues. The V end lost 3 bases, the J end lost 4 bases, and 12 bases lay between the germline ends. The CDR3: CASSFGQGTYGYTF. CDR3 coding DNA: TGTGCCAGCAGCTTCGGCCAGGGAACCTATGGCTACACCTTC.

This clone occurred once. The rearrangement links TRBV5-4 to TRBJ1-2; no reliable D call. Trimming removed 0 bases at V and 4 bases at J, with 13 bases between. CDR1 and CDR2 from the germline V gene are SGHNT and YYREEE (reference sequence). The CDR3 is 15 residues long. The CDR3 loop is CASSLEGALAYGYTF. The CDR3 DNA is TGTGCCAGCAGCTTGGAAGGCGCCCTAGCCTATGGCTACACCTTC.

The CDR3 protein is CATSAGAASYEQYF. Written as DNA, the CDR3 is TGTGCCACCTCAGCGGGAGCCGCATCCTACGAGCAGTACTTC. The rearrangement joins TRBV19 to TRBJ2-7; 8 bases agree with TRBD2. Germline CDR1 is LNHDA and CDR2 is SQIVND (reference sequence). V shed 10 bases, J shed 1 base, and the junction held 9 bases outside the gene matches. This CDR3 spans 14 amino acids. Together with reference TRBV19 and TRBJ2-7, the CDR3 gives the full variable domain: DGGITQSPKYLFRKEGQNVTLSCEQNLNHDAMYWYRQDPGQGLRLIYYSQIVNDFQKGDIAEGYSVSREKKESFPLTVTSAQKNPTAFYLCATSAGAASYEQYFGPGTRLTVT.

The chain is built from TRBV30 and TRBJ1-1, with D uncertain. V dropped 3 bases and J dropped 1 base, with 9 bases sitting between them. The CDR3 spans 13 residues. Germline V CDR1 and CDR2: GTSNPN, SVGIG (reference sequence). This chain's CDR3 is CAWSFNRNTEAFF. CDR3 DNA sequence: TGTGCCTGGAGCTTTAATCGGAACACTGAAGCTTTCTTT.

V and J are TRBV25-1 and TRBJ1-6, with a weak D call TRBD1 (6 bases). The CDR3 has 15 amino acids. Germline CDR1 reads MGHDK; CDR2 reads SYGVNS. The V gene lost 4 bases and the J gene lost 6 bases, with 13 bases spanning the gap. CDR3 bases: TGTGCCAGCAGTGCTCACAGGGAGTTTAATTCACCCCTCCACTTT. This gives the protein CASSAHREFNSPLHF.

This clone appeared a few times. V usage is TRBV3-1 (or the pseudogene TRBV3-2) and J usage is TRBJ2-3; 9 positions match TRBD2. The CDR3 sequence is 16 residues long. Germline CDR1 is LGHDT and CDR2 is YNNKEL (reference sequence). Losses at the gene ends were 1 base for V and 1 base for J; bases not matched to a gene: 3. CDR3 sequence (DNA): TGTGCCAGCAGCCAAGTTCGACTAGCGGGCACAGATACGCAGTATTTT. It translates to CASSQVRLAGTDTQYF.

The V gene is TRBV13, the J gene TRBJ1-1; maybe TRBD1 (6 bases). CDR3 size: 16 residues. V shed 2 bases and J shed 1 base, with 14 bases lying between them. Germline-derived CDR1 and CDR2 are PRHDT and FYEKMQ (reference sequence). The CDR3 nucleotides read TGTGCCAGCAGCTTACTCCCTGGGACACCGAACACTGAAGCTTTCTTT. Translated, it gives CASSLLPGTPNTEAFF.

V gene TRBV30 combines with J gene TRBJ1-1; unclear D gene. V was cut by 0 bases and J by 1 base, with 18 bases left in between. The CDR3 extends over 17 amino acids. The V gene's germline CDR1 is GTSNPN and CDR2 SVGIG (reference sequence). The DNA for the CDR3 is TGTGCCTGGAGTGTCCCGTTGGTGCGAGGGCGGAACACTGAAGCTTTCTTT. Its protein product is CAWSVPLVRGRNTEAFF.

The gene calls are TRBV25-1 and TRBJ1-3; the match to TRBD1 covers 8 bases. V gave up 4 bases and J gave up 6 bases; unmatched junction bases: 11. Germline CDR1 is MGHDK and CDR2 is SYGVNS. This CDR3 spans 16 amino acids. The CDR3 coding sequence is TGTGCCAGCAGTGCCTCAGACAGGGGAGTAGAAAACACCATATATTTT. Residues: CASSASDRGVENTIYF.

The rearrangement links TRBV7-6 to TRBJ1-1; 8 bases fit TRBD1. This CDR3 comprises 15 residues. From germline, CDR1 is SGHVS and CDR2 FNYEAQ. Trimming cost V 1 base and J 7 bases; bases outside gene matches: 8. The CDR3 DNA reads TGTGCCAGCAGCTTAGTGAACCAGGGGGCTGGTGAAGCTTTCTTT. Amino acids: CASSLVNQGAGEAFF.

The V and J genes are TRBV6-5 and TRBJ2-2; possible D gene TRBD1, 5 bases. CDR1 and CDR2 from the germline V gene are MNHEY and SVGAGI. This CDR3 region has 16 residues. Trimming shortened V by 0 bases and J by 6 bases, and 14 bases separated the two germline ends. The CDR3 nucleotides read TGTGCCAGCAGTTACTCTGTCCCAGGGTTGTCCGGGGAGCTGTTTTTT. It translates to CASSYSVPGLSGELFF.

This clone appeared a few times. The chain couples TRBV4-3 to TRBJ2-3; D might be TRBD2 (5 bases). The CDR3 length is 16 residues. Germline loops: CDR1 LGHNA, CDR2 YSLEER. Trimming stripped 0 bases from V and 4 bases from J, with 14 bases between. For the CDR3, the DNA is TGCGCCAGCAGCCAAGACCTGGGCCGCGGGTCAGATACGCAGTATTTT. It specifies CASSQDLGRGSDTQYF.

A single count supports this clone. This chain connects TRBV10-3 to TRBJ1-4; 7 bases align to TRBD1. Germline CDR1 ENHRY, CDR2 SYGVKD. V gave up 5 bases and J gave up 5 bases; unmatched junction bases: 5. The CDR3 consists of 14 residues. The CDR3 region has the DNA TGTGCCATCAGTCTGGACAGGTCGAATGAAAAACTGTTTTTT. Translating gives CAISLDRSNEKLFF.

This chain connects TRBV19 to TRBJ2-7; D is undetermined. V dropped 4 bases and J dropped 6 bases, with 7 bases sitting between them. CDR3 length: 11 residues. Germline V gene sequence: CDR1 LNHDA, CDR2 SQIVND (reference sequence). CDR3: CASSSASEQYF. The CDR3 nucleotides are TGTGCCAGTAGTAGCGCGAGCGAGCAGTACTTC.

The chain carries TRBV9 and TRBJ2-2, with 7 positions matching TRBD2. V lost 0 bases and J lost 3; bases outside the gene matches: 5. CDR1 is SGDLS and CDR2 is YYNGEE in the germline V gene. The CDR3 has 16 residues. CDR3 DNA sequence: TGTGCCAGCAGCGTAGCGGGGGGAGGGGACACCGGGGAGCTGTTTTTT. It encodes CASSVAGGGDTGELFF.

The V call is TRBV30, the J call TRBJ2-7, with TRBD2 as a possible D gene (5 bases). The germline V gene has CDR1 GTSNPN and CDR2 SVGIG (reference sequence). Trimming shortened V by 5 bases and J by 0 bases, and 17 bases separated the two germline ends. The CDR3 covers 15 residues. The CDR3 DNA follows: TGTGCCTGGGGAGCTAGAGGAGGAAGCTCCTACGAGCAGTACTTC. This translates into CAWGARGGSSYEQYF. Filled out from reference TRBV30 and TRBJ2-7, the complete variable domain reads SQTIHQWPATLVQPVGSPLSLECTVEGTSNPNLYWYRQAAGRGLQLLFYSVGIGQISSEVPQNLSASRPQDRQFILSSKKLLLSDSGFYLCAWGARGGSSYEQYFGPGTRLTVT.

The chain carries TRBV15 and TRBJ1-4; 7 nucleotides align to TRBD1. The CDR3 contains 15 residues. Per the germline V gene, CDR1 is LNHNV and CDR2 is YYDKDF (reference sequence). V shed 3 bases, J shed 3 bases, and the junction held 4 bases outside the gene matches. This chain's CDR3 is CATSRPTGSNEKLFF. Written as DNA, the CDR3 is TGTGCCACCAGCAGGCCGACAGGGTCTAATGAAAAACTGTTTTTT.

The chain has TRBV18 and TRBJ2-5, with D possibly being TRBD1 (5 bases). The germline V and J ends were trimmed by 3 bases and 3 bases, with 11 bases remaining between them. In germline, CDR1 is KGHSH, CDR2 LQKENI. The CDR3 runs 14 residues. Written as DNA, the CDR3 is TGTGCCAGCTCACCGGGGCCAGGCGAAGAGACCCAGTACTTC. Its translation: CASSPGPGEETQYF. Full variable domain (remainder filled in from reference TRBV18 and TRBJ2-5): NAGVMQNPRHLVRRRGQEARLRCSPMKGHSHVYWYRQLPEEGLKFMVYLQKENIIDESGMPKERFSAEFPKEGPSILRIQQVVRGDSAAYFCASSPGPGEETQYFGPGTRLLVL.

The chain has TRBV30 and TRBJ2-1; 9 bases line up with TRBD2. Per the germline V gene, CDR1 is GTSNPN and CDR2 is SVGIG (reference sequence). Unmatched junction bases numbered 8, after V lost 7 bases and J lost 4 bases. CDR3 length equals 14 residues. CDR3 nucleotides: TGTGCCTCCCCGGCACTAGCGGGTTACAATGAGCAGTTCTTC. This encodes CASPALAGYNEQFF.

The chain uses TRBV5-1 and TRBJ1-5; possible D gene TRBD1, 6 bases. The CDR3 covers 15 residues. Trimming stripped 1 base from V and 3 bases from J, with 11 bases between. CDR1 and CDR2 from the germline V gene are SGHRS and YFSETQ. Here the CDR3 DNA reads TGCGCCAGCAGCTTGAAGGGGGAGAACAATCAGCCCCAGCATTTT. Translation: CASSLKGENNQPQHF.

The rearrangement uses TRBV4-2 and TRBJ2-3; 13 bases match TRBD2. V gave up 4 bases and J gave up 6 bases; unmatched junction bases: 7. Germline V CDR1 and CDR2: LGHNA, YNFKEQ. The CDR3 is made up of 16 amino acids. The CDR3 nucleotides read TGTGCCAGCAGCCTTACTAGCGGGAGGGTAGCGGATACGCAGTATTTT. Translated, it gives CASSLTSGRVADTQYF.

This rearrangement joins TRBV6-5 to TRBJ2-3; D ambiguous. CDR1 is MNHEY, CDR2 SVGAGI, per germline. V dropped 7 bases and J dropped 2 bases, with 4 bases sitting between them. The CDR3 consists of 11 residues. CDR3 nucleotide sequence: TGTGCCAGCACTAACACAGATACGCAGTATTTT. Amino acids: CASTNTDTQYF.

The chain is built from TRBV28 and TRBJ1-2; 9 bases line up with TRBD1. J gave up 0 bases and V 6 bases, and 5 bases lay outside the gene matches. Germline V gives CDR1 MDHEN, CDR2 SYDVKM. The CDR3 covers 15 residues. The CDR3 DNA follows: TGTGCCAGCAGCTCGACAGGGGGGCCTAACTATGGCTACACCTTC. Its translation is CASSSTGGPNYGYTF.

This chain connects TRBV4-2 to TRBJ2-3, with 8 bases matching TRBD2. Germline trimming cut 1 base from V and 2 bases from J; bases unmatched to any gene: 2. This CDR3 has 15 amino acids. The germline V gene encodes CDR1 LGHNA and CDR2 YNFKEQ. CDR3 loop: CASSQAGGHTDTQYF. CDR3 coding DNA: TGTGCCAGCAGCCAAGCGGGAGGGCACACAGATACGCAGTATTTT.

This clone was detected once. The gene calls are TRBV24-1 and TRBJ1-2; 7 nucleotides agree with TRBD1. The V gene's germline CDR1 is KGHDR and CDR2 SFDVKD. This CDR3 is built from 15 residues. Losses at the gene ends were 10 bases for V and 4 bases for J; bases not matched to a gene: 14. In DNA form, the CDR3 reads TGTGCCACTCGACCGTACCGGGACAGACTCTATGGCTACACCTTC. It yields the protein CATRPYRDRLYGYTF.

The chain links TRBV18 to TRBJ2-1; possible D gene TRBD2, 5 bases. Germline-derived CDR1 and CDR2 are KGHSH and LQKENI. Trimming pared 3 bases from V and 0 bases from J, leaving 21 bases between. This CDR3 comprises 19 residues. CDR3 sequence reads: CASSPRVPGGESSYNEQFF. The CDR3 coding sequence is TGTGCCAGCTCACCGCGGGTCCCTGGAGGAGAAAGCTCCTACAATGAGCAGTTCTTC.

The chain joins TRBV3-1 (or the pseudogene TRBV3-2) to TRBJ2-1; TRBD2 matches 12 bases. The V segment lost 5 bases and the J segment 9 bases; nucleotides outside the gene matches: 8. Germline loops: CDR1 LGHDT, CDR2 YNNKEL (reference sequence). The CDR3 runs 15 residues. CDR3 sequence: CASSSRLAGETEQFF. The CDR3 DNA reads TGTGCCAGCAGCTCTCGACTAGCGGGAGAGACTGAGCAGTTCTTC.

The CDR3 DNA sequence: TGTGCCAGCAGTGGGTGGGACAGCTCCTACAATGAGCAGTTCTTC. Protein: CASSGWDSSYNEQFF. The chain is built from TRBV27 and TRBJ2-1, with 7 bases identical to TRBD1. The J segment lost 0 bases and the V segment lost 5 bases, leaving 4 bases of the junction unmatched. This CDR3 contains 15 residues. Looked up from germline, CDR1 is MNHEY and CDR2 is SMNVEV (reference sequence).

On this clone: Other DNA sequences within the sample encode an identical CDR3. V usage is TRBV19 and J usage is TRBJ2-7; perhaps TRBD2 as D (5 bases). Trimming left V 1 base short and J 0 bases short, with 7 bases between. Germline values: CDR1 LNHDA, CDR2 SQIVND (reference sequence). This CDR3 has 14 amino acids. CDR3 residues: CASSIAGSSYEQYF. Here the CDR3 DNA reads TGTGCCAGTAGTATAGCGGGATCCTCCTACGAGCAGTACTTC.

The chain is built from TRBV7-3 and TRBJ2-1, with D possibly matching TRBD2 (6 bases). Trimming left V 11 bases short and J 5 bases short, with 13 bases between. Germline-derived CDR1 and CDR2 are SGHTA and FQGTGA. The CDR3 loop spans 12 amino acids. CDR3 loop: CASGGADNEQFF. CDR3 nucleotides: TGTGCCTCAGGCGGGGCAGACAATGAGCAGTTCTTC.